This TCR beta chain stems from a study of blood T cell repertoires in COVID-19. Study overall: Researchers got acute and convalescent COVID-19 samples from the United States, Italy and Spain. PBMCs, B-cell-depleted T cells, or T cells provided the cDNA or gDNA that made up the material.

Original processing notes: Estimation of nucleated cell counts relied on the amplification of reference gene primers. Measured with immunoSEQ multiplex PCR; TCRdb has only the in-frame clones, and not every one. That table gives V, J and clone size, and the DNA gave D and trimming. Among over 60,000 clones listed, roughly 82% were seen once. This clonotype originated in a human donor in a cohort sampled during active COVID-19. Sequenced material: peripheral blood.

This CDR3 reads CASSVAPSSGLYNEQFF. DNA of the CDR3: TGTGCCAGCAGCGTAGCCCCCTCTAGCGGCCTCTACAATGAGCAGTTCTTC. The V call is TRBV9, the J call TRBJ2-1; 7 bases align to TRBD2. Per the germline V gene, CDR1 is SGDLS and CDR2 is YYNGEE. V lost 0 bases and J lost 3; bases outside the gene matches: 9. The CDR3 spans 17 residues.